This is a list of T cell receptor beta chains from one sample in a study of vaccination effects on CD4 cells after COVID-19. Their target antigens are unknown. TCRdb's table, derived via immunoSEQ multiplex PCR, lists solely in-frame clones and lacks some. Of tens of thousands of clones listed, about 67% are singletons. This material consisted of CD4+ T cells from PBMCs cultured with HCoV-NL63 spike peptides, taken after COVID-19 vaccination. These receptors came from a human donor who received a COVID-19 vaccine. The CDR3 runs from the conserved cysteine through the conserved F or W. Fields, in order: V gene, D gene, J gene, clone size, CDR3 DNA, CDR3 protein. A D gene is named only where the DNA matches it firmly. Expanded clones are given a class, and other clones once, few, many or no size at all.

v_gene: TRBV6-2/TRBV6-3; d_gene: TRBD1; j_gene: TRBJ1-1; abundance: .; CDR3nt: TGTGCCAGCAGGCCTACAGGGGGCGCCGCTTTCTTT; CDR3aa: CASRPTGGAAFF
v_gene: TRBV11-2; d_gene: .; j_gene: TRBJ1-2; abundance: .; CDR3nt: TGTGCCAGCAGCCTTGGGCTAGGGGAAGGCTACACCTTC; CDR3aa: CASSLGLGEGYTF
v_gene: TRBV2; d_gene: .; j_gene: TRBJ2-1; abundance: .; CDR3nt: TGTGCCAGCAGTGTGGAGAGTAACAATGAGCAGTTCTTC; CDR3aa: CASSVESNNEQFF
v_gene: TRBV12-3/TRBV12-4; d_gene: .; j_gene: TRBJ2-7; abundance: few; CDR3nt: TGTGCCAGCAGTTTGGGGGGCTCCTACGAGCAGTACTTC; CDR3aa: CASSLGGSYEQYF
v_gene: TRBV2; d_gene: TRBD1; j_gene: TRBJ2-1; abundance: .; CDR3nt: TGTGCCAGCAGGGGGGGACAGGGGGTCGGTGAGCAGTTCTTC; CDR3aa: CASRGGQGVGEQFF
v_gene: TRBV19; d_gene: TRBD2; j_gene: TRBJ2-5; abundance: .; CDR3nt: TGTGCCAGTAGTATTGGGCTAGCGGGAGTGGAGACCCAGTACTTC; CDR3aa: CASSIGLAGVETQYF
v_gene: TRBV12-3/TRBV12-4; d_gene: TRBD1; j_gene: TRBJ1-2; abundance: .; CDR3nt: TGTGCCAGCACGGGTGCAGGGGGAGGCTACACCTTC; CDR3aa: CASTGAGGGYTF
v_gene: TRBV7-7; d_gene: .; j_gene: TRBJ1-4; abundance: .; CDR3nt: TGTGCCAGCAGCTTAGGGGGGGATCCGAATGAAAAACTGTTTTTT; CDR3aa: CASSLGGDPNEKLFF
v_gene: TRBV29-1; d_gene: .; j_gene: TRBJ1-1; abundance: .; CDR3nt: TGCAGCGGGAAACAGGTTAACACTGAAGCTTTCTTT; CDR3aa: CSGKQVNTEAFF
v_gene: TRBV3-1/TRBV3-2; d_gene: .; j_gene: TRBJ1-1; abundance: .; CDR3nt: TGTGCCAGCAGCCATGTAAGGGGGGGCGGGGGTGAAGCTTTCTTT; CDR3aa: CASSHVRGGGGEAFF
v_gene: TRBV10-2; d_gene: TRBD2; j_gene: TRBJ2-1; abundance: .; CDR3nt: TGCGCCAGCAGTGAGCCTTTGGGACTAGCGGGAGCAGGGGAGCAGTTCTTC; CDR3aa: CASSEPLGLAGAGEQFF
v_gene: TRBV27; d_gene: .; j_gene: TRBJ1-3; abundance: .; CDR3nt: TGTGCCAGCAGTCCTCGGTGGGGAAACACCATATATTTT; CDR3aa: CASSPRWGNTIYF
v_gene: TRBV5-1; d_gene: .; j_gene: TRBJ1-1; abundance: .; CDR3nt: TGCGCCAGCAGCTTGGAGGCGTGGAACACTGAAGCTTTCTTT; CDR3aa: CASSLEAWNTEAFF
v_gene: TRBV2; d_gene: .; j_gene: TRBJ1-1; abundance: few; CDR3nt: TGTGCCAGCAGTGAAGAGTCTTCGAACACTGAAGCTTTCTTT; CDR3aa: CASSEESSNTEAFF
v_gene: TRBV27; d_gene: .; j_gene: TRBJ2-7; abundance: .; CDR3nt: TGTGCCAGCAGTTTCTTGGGCTACGAGCAGTACTTC; CDR3aa: CASSFLGYEQYF
v_gene: TRBV6-5; d_gene: TRBD1; j_gene: TRBJ1-5; abundance: few; CDR3nt: TGTGCCAGCAGTAAATACAGGGGGGCTCAGCCCCAGCATTTT; CDR3aa: CASSKYRGAQPQHF
v_gene: TRBV5-4; d_gene: .; j_gene: TRBJ2-1; abundance: .; CDR3nt: TGTGCCAGCAGCTTCAAATTACAGGGACCCAACTACAATGAGCAGTTCTTC; CDR3aa: CASSFKLQGPNYNEQFF
v_gene: TRBV6-5; d_gene: .; j_gene: TRBJ1-1; abundance: few; CDR3nt: TGTGCCAGCATTGGGTCTCCTTTCGAAGCTTTCTTT; CDR3aa: CASIGSPFEAFF
v_gene: TRBV5-4; d_gene: .; j_gene: TRBJ2-5; abundance: .; CDR3nt: TGTGCCAGCAGCACGAGGGCGAACCAAGAGACCCAGTACTTC; CDR3aa: CASSTRANQETQYF
v_gene: TRBV6-5; d_gene: .; j_gene: TRBJ2-1; abundance: few; CDR3nt: TGTGCCAGCAGACAACCGGGACGAACCGTCTTC; CDR3aa: CASRQPGRTVF
v_gene: TRBV7-2; d_gene: .; j_gene: TRBJ1-1; abundance: .; CDR3nt: TGTGCCAGCAGCTTACCGCTAGGAGACACTGAAGCTTTCTTT; CDR3aa: CASSLPLGDTEAFF
v_gene: TRBV11-2; d_gene: .; j_gene: TRBJ1-2; abundance: .; CDR3nt: TGTGCCAGCAGCGCCCTCACGCCGGGACAAGGAAACTATGGCTACACCTTC; CDR3aa: CASSALTPGQGNYGYTF
v_gene: TRBV3-1/TRBV3-2; d_gene: .; j_gene: TRBJ1-3; abundance: few; CDR3nt: TGTGCCAGCAGCCCAACTGGGGCTGGAAACACCATATATTTT; CDR3aa: CASSPTGAGNTIYF
v_gene: TRBV5-1; d_gene: .; j_gene: TRBJ1-4; abundance: .; CDR3nt: TGCGCCAGCAGCATAGGACAGTTTAATGAAAAACTGTTTTTT; CDR3aa: CASSIGQFNEKLFF
v_gene: TRBV13; d_gene: .; j_gene: TRBJ2-2; abundance: few; CDR3nt: TGTGCCAGCAGCTTACGAGGGACCGGGGAGCTGTTTTTT; CDR3aa: CASSLRGTGELFF
v_gene: TRBV10-2; d_gene: TRBD1; j_gene: TRBJ1-1; abundance: few; CDR3nt: TGCGCCAGCAGCGGGGGACAGGCGAAGACTGAAGCTTTCTTT; CDR3aa: CASSGGQAKTEAFF
v_gene: TRBV10-3; d_gene: .; j_gene: TRBJ1-5; abundance: .; CDR3nt: TGTGCGATCGGGCTTACGAATCAGCCCCAGCATTTT; CDR3aa: CAIGLTNQPQHF
v_gene: TRBV3-1/TRBV3-2; d_gene: .; j_gene: TRBJ2-2; abundance: .; CDR3nt: TGTGCCAGCAGCCGGGGTCGGGGCACCGGGGAGCTGTTTTTT; CDR3aa: CASSRGRGTGELFF
v_gene: TRBV2; d_gene: TRBD2; j_gene: TRBJ2-3; abundance: few; CDR3nt: TGTGCCAGCAGTGGCCGTAGCGGGAGTACAGATACGCAGTATTTT; CDR3aa: CASSGRSGSTDTQYF
v_gene: TRBV27; d_gene: .; j_gene: TRBJ1-5; abundance: .; CDR3nt: TGTGCCAGCAGTCGGGTGGGATTGGGGCCCCAGCATTTT; CDR3aa: CASSRVGLGPQHF
v_gene: TRBV6-1; d_gene: .; j_gene: TRBJ1-6; abundance: .; CDR3nt: TGTGCCAGCAGTGAACTGGGAAGCTCCTATAATTCACCCCTCCACTTT; CDR3aa: CASSELGSSYNSPLHF
v_gene: TRBV19; d_gene: .; j_gene: TRBJ2-7; abundance: .; CDR3nt: TGTGCCACCAGCCTGGGACGTGGCGGGCAGTACTTC; CDR3aa: CATSLGRGGQYF
v_gene: TRBV9; d_gene: TRBD1; j_gene: TRBJ2-7; abundance: .; CDR3nt: TGTGCCAGCAGCTTCACGACAGGGGGAGGCGAGCAGTACTTC; CDR3aa: CASSFTTGGGEQYF
v_gene: TRBV6-5; d_gene: TRBD1; j_gene: TRBJ1-2; abundance: .; CDR3nt: TGTGCCAGCAGTCGAGGGACAGTCAACTATGGCTACACCTTC; CDR3aa: CASSRGTVNYGYTF
v_gene: TRBV19; d_gene: TRBD1; j_gene: TRBJ2-5; abundance: .; CDR3nt: TGTGCCAGTAGTATCCGCAGGGGGCACCAAGAGACCCAGTACTTC; CDR3aa: CASSIRRGHQETQYF
v_gene: TRBV24-1; d_gene: TRBD1; j_gene: TRBJ2-5; abundance: .; CDR3nt: TGTGCCACCAGTGATGCGTACAGGGGCCAAGAGACCCAGTACTTC; CDR3aa: CATSDAYRGQETQYF
v_gene: TRBV7-2; d_gene: .; j_gene: TRBJ2-1; abundance: .; CDR3nt: TGTGCCAGCAGCTCCTGGGTGGGGGCAGGGGGGGGTGAGCAGTTCTTC; CDR3aa: CASSSWVGAGGGEQFF
v_gene: TRBV11-2; d_gene: TRBD1; j_gene: TRBJ1-2; abundance: .; CDR3nt: TGTGCCAGCAGCTCCGGACAGGGGTCTTCTTACTATGGCTACACCTTC; CDR3aa: CASSSGQGSSYYGYTF
v_gene: TRBV10-2; d_gene: TRBD1; j_gene: TRBJ2-3; abundance: .; CDR3nt: TGCGCCAGCAGCCGACAGGGGGTGGATACGCAGTATTTT; CDR3aa: CASSRQGVDTQYF
v_gene: TRBV6-5; d_gene: .; j_gene: TRBJ1-6; abundance: once; CDR3nt: TGTGCCAGCAGTACCGGGACAACCTATAATTCACCCCTCCACTTT; CDR3aa: CASSTGTTYNSPLHF
v_gene: TRBV5-4; d_gene: TRBD2; j_gene: TRBJ2-7; abundance: .; CDR3nt: TGTGCCAGCAGCCCGCCCGGACTAGCGGGGAAAGTCCACGAGCAGTACTTC; CDR3aa: CASSPPGLAGKVHEQYF
v_gene: TRBV2; d_gene: TRBD1; j_gene: TRBJ1-4; abundance: .; CDR3nt: TGTGCCAGCAGTAGCGACAGGGGAACTAATGAAAAACTGTTTTTT; CDR3aa: CASSSDRGTNEKLFF
v_gene: TRBV2; d_gene: .; j_gene: TRBJ2-5; abundance: .; CDR3nt: TGTGCCAGCAGGGCCGGGACGGCGGGTTGGGAGACCCAGTACTTC; CDR3aa: CASRAGTAGWETQYF
v_gene: TRBV6-5; d_gene: .; j_gene: TRBJ2-1; abundance: .; CDR3nt: TGTGCCAGCAGTTACAACCCACCTCCGGATGAGCAGTTCTTC; CDR3aa: CASSYNPPPDEQFF
v_gene: TRBV6-5; d_gene: .; j_gene: TRBJ1-2; abundance: few; CDR3nt: TGTGCCAGCATGAAGGGCTCCTATGGCTACACCTTC; CDR3aa: CASMKGSYGYTF
v_gene: TRBV6-6; d_gene: TRBD2; j_gene: TRBJ2-1; abundance: .; CDR3nt: TGTGCCAGCAGTCAAGTAGCGGGAGTAGACAAGTTCTTC; CDR3aa: CASSQVAGVDKFF
v_gene: TRBV27; d_gene: TRBD1; j_gene: TRBJ2-1; abundance: once; CDR3nt: TGTGCCAGCAGTTTAACGGACAGGGGGGGTGAGCAGTTCTTC; CDR3aa: CASSLTDRGGEQFF
v_gene: TRBV10-3; d_gene: .; j_gene: TRBJ1-2; abundance: .; CDR3nt: TGTGCCATCAGTGAGGGGGCAGGTTCTTCAGCTAACTATGGCTACACCTTC; CDR3aa: CAISEGAGSSANYGYTF
v_gene: TRBV29-1; d_gene: TRBD1; j_gene: TRBJ2-3; abundance: .; CDR3nt: TGCAGCGTTGCCCCAGGGGGAACGCAGTATTTT; CDR3aa: CSVAPGGTQYF
v_gene: TRBV6-4; d_gene: TRBD2; j_gene: TRBJ2-2; abundance: .; CDR3nt: TGTGCCAGCAGTGCGACTAGCGGGTTCACCGGGGAGCTGTTTTTT; CDR3aa: CASSATSGFTGELFF
v_gene: TRBV4-1; d_gene: TRBD2; j_gene: TRBJ2-1; abundance: .; CDR3nt: TGCGCCAGCAGCCAAGTCCAAGCGGGAGCCCCAATGAAGTTCTTC; CDR3aa: CASSQVQAGAPMKFF
v_gene: TRBV27; d_gene: TRBD1; j_gene: TRBJ1-4; abundance: medium-sized; CDR3nt: TGTGCCAGCAGATTCGCGGGACAGACCTTGTCATCTAATGAAAAACTGTTTTTT; CDR3aa: CASRFAGQTLSSNEKLFF
v_gene: TRBV27; d_gene: .; j_gene: TRBJ2-7; abundance: .; CDR3nt: TGTGCCAGCAGTTTAAGTCGTACCTACGAGCAGTACTTC; CDR3aa: CASSLSRTYEQYF
v_gene: TRBV4-1; d_gene: .; j_gene: TRBJ2-1; abundance: .; CDR3nt: TGCGCCAGCAGCCGCGTGGTCGCCCACCTCTCCTACAATGAGCAGTTCTTC; CDR3aa: CASSRVVAHLSYNEQFF
v_gene: TRBV6-2/TRBV6-3; d_gene: .; j_gene: TRBJ2-7; abundance: .; CDR3nt: TGTGCCAGCAGTTATTCAGGCAGAAGAGACTCCTACGAGCAGTACTTC; CDR3aa: CASSYSGRRDSYEQYF
v_gene: TRBV7-2; d_gene: .; j_gene: TRBJ1-2; abundance: few; CDR3nt: TGTGCCAGCAGCTTGGGGGACGGTTATGGCTACACCTTC; CDR3aa: CASSLGDGYGYTF
v_gene: TRBV18; d_gene: TRBD1; j_gene: TRBJ2-6; abundance: few; CDR3nt: TGTGCCAGCTCACCAAGAAGACAGGGTGGTGGGGCCAACGTCCTGACTTTC; CDR3aa: CASSPRRQGGGANVLTF